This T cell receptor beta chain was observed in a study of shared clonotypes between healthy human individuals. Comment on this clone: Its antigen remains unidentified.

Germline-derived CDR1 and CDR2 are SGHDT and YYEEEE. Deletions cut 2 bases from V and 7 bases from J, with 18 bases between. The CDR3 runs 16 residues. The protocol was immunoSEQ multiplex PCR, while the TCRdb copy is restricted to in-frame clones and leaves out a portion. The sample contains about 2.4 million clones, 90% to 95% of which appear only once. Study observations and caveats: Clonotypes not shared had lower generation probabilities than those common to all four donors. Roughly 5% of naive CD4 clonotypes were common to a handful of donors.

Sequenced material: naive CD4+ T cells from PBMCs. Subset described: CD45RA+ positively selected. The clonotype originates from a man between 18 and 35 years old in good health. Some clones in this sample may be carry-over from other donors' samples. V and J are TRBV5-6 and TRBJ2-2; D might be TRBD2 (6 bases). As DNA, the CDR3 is TGTGCCAGCAGCTTAACCGGGACTTCGTGGATCGGGGAGCTGTTTTTT. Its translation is CASSLTGTSWIGELFF.